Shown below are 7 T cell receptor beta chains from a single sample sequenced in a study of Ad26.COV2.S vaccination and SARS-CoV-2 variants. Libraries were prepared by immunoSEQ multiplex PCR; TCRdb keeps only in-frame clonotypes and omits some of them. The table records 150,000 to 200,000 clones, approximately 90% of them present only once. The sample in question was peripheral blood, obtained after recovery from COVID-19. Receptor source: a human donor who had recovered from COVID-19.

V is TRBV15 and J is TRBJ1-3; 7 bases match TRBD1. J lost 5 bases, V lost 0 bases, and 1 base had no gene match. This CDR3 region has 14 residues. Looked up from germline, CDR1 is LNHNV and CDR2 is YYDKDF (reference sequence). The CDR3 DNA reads TGTGCCACCAGCAGAGAGACAGGGCGAAACACCATATATTTT. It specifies CATSRETGRNTIYF.

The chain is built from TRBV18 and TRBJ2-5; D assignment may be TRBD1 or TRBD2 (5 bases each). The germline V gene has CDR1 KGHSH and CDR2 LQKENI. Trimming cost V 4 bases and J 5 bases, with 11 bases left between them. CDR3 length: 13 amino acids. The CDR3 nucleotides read TGTGCCAGCTCACAAAACGGGGACGAGACCCAGTACTTC. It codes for CASSQNGDETQYF.

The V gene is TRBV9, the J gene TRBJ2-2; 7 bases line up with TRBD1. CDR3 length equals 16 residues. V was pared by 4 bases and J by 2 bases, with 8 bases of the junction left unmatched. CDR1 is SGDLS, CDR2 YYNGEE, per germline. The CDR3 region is CASSPGTARNTGELFF. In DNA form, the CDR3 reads TGTGCCAGCAGCCCCGGGACAGCCCGAAACACCGGGGAGCTGTTTTTT.

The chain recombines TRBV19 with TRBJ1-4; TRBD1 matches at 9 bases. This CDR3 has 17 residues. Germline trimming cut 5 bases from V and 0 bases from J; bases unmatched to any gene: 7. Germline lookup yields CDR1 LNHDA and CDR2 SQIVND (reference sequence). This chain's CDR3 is CASSSPGQGTTNEKLFF. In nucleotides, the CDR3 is TGTGCCAGTAGTTCACCGGGACAGGGAACAACTAATGAAAAACTGTTTTTT.

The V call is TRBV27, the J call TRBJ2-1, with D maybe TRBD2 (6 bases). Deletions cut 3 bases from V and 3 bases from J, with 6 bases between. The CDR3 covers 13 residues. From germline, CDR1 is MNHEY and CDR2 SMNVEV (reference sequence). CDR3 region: CASSLGGYNEQFF. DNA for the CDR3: TGTGCCAGCAGTTTGGGAGGCTACAATGAGCAGTTCTTC.

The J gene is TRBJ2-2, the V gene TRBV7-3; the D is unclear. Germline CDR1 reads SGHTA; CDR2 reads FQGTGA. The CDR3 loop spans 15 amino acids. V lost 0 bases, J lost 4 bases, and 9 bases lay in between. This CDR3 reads CASSLTGKGTGELFF. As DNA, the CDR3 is TGTGCCAGCAGCTTAACGGGAAAAGGCACCGGGGAGCTGTTTTTT.

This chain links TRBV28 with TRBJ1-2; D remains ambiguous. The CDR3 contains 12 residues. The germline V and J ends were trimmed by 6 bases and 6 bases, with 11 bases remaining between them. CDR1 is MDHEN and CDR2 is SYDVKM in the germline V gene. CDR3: CASRIVGNGYTF. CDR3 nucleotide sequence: TGTGCCAGCAGGATAGTTGGGAATGGCTACACCTTC.